This entry features one TCR beta chain sequence. The data belong to a study of control samples from healthy donors and cancer patients. Per the germline V gene, CDR1 is SEHNR and CDR2 is FQNEAQ (reference sequence). The CDR3 contains 14 residues. The ends lost 3 bases at V and 11 bases at J; junction bases unmatched: 5. The data were produced by immunoSEQ multiplex PCR, yet TCRdb's version contains in-frame clones alone and is incomplete. Here the sample spans some 130,000 clones, around 93% being singletons. The TCR was taken from a man aged 18-30 years in good health. Source material: blood. This rearrangement joins TRBV7-9 to TRBJ1-6; TRBD1 agrees at 9 bases. The CDR3 nucleotides read TGTGCCAGCAGCTTGGGACAGGGAGTTCCACCCCTCCACTTT. This sequence encodes CASSLGQGVPPLHF.